This T cell receptor beta chain was sequenced during a study of T cell responses to AZD1222 COVID-19 vaccine. Study findings and constraints: Seropositivity was recorded at baseline in only 6 or 7 AZD1222 recipients.

For this clone: The antigen is unknown.

Sequencing was performed with immunoSEQ multiplex PCR; in TCRdb, only in-frame clones are kept and a portion is missing. This sample yields some 180,000 clones, of which 92% are seen a single time; 1.6% belongs to the top ten. Trimming left V 5 bases short and J 4 bases short, with 15 bases between. The CDR3 consists of 15 residues. Germline values: CDR1 SGHVS, CDR2 FQNEAQ. The sample consisted of peripheral blood, taken on day 0 of AZD1222 vaccination. This TCR was sampled from an adult in good health. The chain combines TRBV7-8 with TRBJ1-5; D call uncertain. The CDR3 DNA reads TGTGCCAGCAGCCCAAGTCGGGGTCTTAATCAGCCCCAGCATTTT. The encoded protein is CASSPSRGLNQPQHF.